This TCR beta chain was captured by sequencing in a study of patients and donors after allogeneic stem cell transplantation. This clonotype turned up a few times. MiXCR, applied by TCRdb to the RT-PCR reads, yields one record per CDR3 protein. The sample holds about a million distinct CDR3 sequences, about 20% seen once. The CDR3 is made up of 16 amino acids. Germline assignment: CDR1 SGHAT and CDR2 FQNNGV. V dropped 1 base and J dropped 0 bases, with 10 bases sitting between them. The receptor comes from a human donor who was either an allogeneic HSCT recipient or a stem cell or donor lymphocyte infusion donor (not recorded which). It is not recorded whose cells these are; they may come from a transplant donor. V gene TRBV11-2 combines with J gene TRBJ1-5; tentative D call: TRBD1 (5 bases). The material sequenced was blood, either unsorted or a sorted T cell fraction (not recorded which). CDR3 amino acids: CASSLVGGYSNQPQHF. The CDR3, as DNA: TGTGCCAGCAGCTTAGTCGGGGGTTATAGCAATCAGCCCCAGCATTTT.